This paragraph covers one T cell receptor (beta chain) sequence. As yet, its antigen is unknown. The Oncomine TCR Beta short-read assay was applied to DNA of cultured CD4+ T cells. TCRdb re-called the PCR reads with MiXCR, one entry per CDR3 protein. This sample yields approximately 17,000 distinct CDR3 sequences, of which around 50% are seen a single time; 5% to 7% belongs to the top ten. The data originate from a study of vaccination and CD4 T cells after COVID-19. At the level of the study: Samples taken post-COVID came a median roughly 100 days after diagnosis, ranging from 35 to 161. The post-vaccine samples came a median around 75 days after dose two (range 14 to 241).

Deletions cut 0 bases from V and 7 bases from J, with 23 bases between. The CDR3 is 18 amino acids. Per germline, CDR1 SGHTA and CDR2 FQGNSA. Treatment of the sample: approximately 9-day PBMC culture with coronavirus spike peptide pools or control peptides (ViraFEST assay). The chain links TRBV7-2 to TRBJ2-3, with TRBD2 as a possible D gene (6 bases). The receptor was derived from a human donor who had recovered from COVID-19. The specimen was CD4+ T cells from blood, cultured in vitro. The CDR3 loop reads CASSLALGGTARWNTQYF. Here the CDR3 DNA reads TGTGCCAGCAGCTTAGCGCTGGGCGGGACGGCGCGATGGAATACGCAGTATTTT.